The 21 T cell receptor beta chains below were found in one sample sequenced in a study of technical replicates of blood from a few donors. Some clones are missing from TCRdb's copy, which holds only in-frame ones; the method was immunoSEQ multiplex PCR. The sample comprises 83,000 or so clones, around nine tenths of which are singletons, and around 0.25% rests with the top ten. The material sequenced was T cells isolated from PBMCs. The receptors come from a human donor in good health.

The V call is TRBV2, the J call TRBJ2-7, with a weak D call TRBD2 (5 bases). V was pared by 3 bases and J by 1 base, with 13 bases between. The CDR3 is 15 amino acids. Germline CDR1 and CDR2: SNHLY and FYNNEI. The CDR3 protein is CASSEEAEASYEQYF. The CDR3, as DNA: TGTGCCAGCAGTGAGGAAGCGGAAGCATCCTACGAGCAGTACTTC.

This rearrangement joins TRBV19 to TRBJ2-7, with D possibly TRBD2 on 5 matching bases. CDR1 is LNHDA, CDR2 SQIVND, per germline (reference sequence). Trimming stripped 11 bases from V and 5 bases from J, with 19 bases between. The CDR3 contains 13 residues. The CDR3 reads CAHLLVGSDEQYF. The CDR3 region has the DNA TGTGCCCACCTGTTGGTAGGGAGCGACGAGCAGTACTTC.

This clone was recorded once. The chain employs TRBV27 and TRBJ2-1; TRBD1 matches 7 bases. The CDR3 length is 16 residues. Germline V CDR1 and CDR2: MNHEY, SMNVEV (reference sequence). The V segment lost 0 bases and the J segment 8 bases; nucleotides outside the gene matches: 10. As DNA, the CDR3 is TGTGCCAGCAGTTTATCCCCAGGGACAGCTAAGTATGAGCAGTTCTTC. It encodes CASSLSPGTAKYEQFF.

The chain combines TRBV10-1 with TRBJ1-5; D is ambiguous. The CDR3 has 11 residues. The germline V gene encodes CDR1 WNHNN and CDR2 SYGVQD (reference sequence). The ends were cut back, 0 bases at V and 9 bases at J, with 3 bases in the middle. The CDR3 coding sequence is TGCGCCAGCAGTGAGTCCCGGCCCCAGCATTTT. Translating it yields CASSESRPQHF.

V and J are TRBV29-1 and TRBJ2-5; D is unclear. This CDR3 has 14 residues. V was shortened by 5 bases and J by 5 bases, with 18 bases between the two germline ends. Looked up from germline, CDR1 is SQVTM and CDR2 is ANQGSEA. CDR3 DNA: TGCAGCGTTAATCTGGGCAGGCCTGGGGAGACCCAGTACTTC. Protein product: CSVNLGRPGETQYF.

The rearrangement uses TRBV10-2 and TRBJ2-2; 8 nucleotides match TRBD1. V shed 6 bases, J shed 0 bases, and the junction held 6 bases outside the gene matches. Germline CDR1 and CDR2: WSHSY and SAAADI. The CDR3 length is 16 residues. In DNA form, the CDR3 reads TGCGCCAGCAGCGGGGACAGGACGACGAACACCGGGGAGCTGTTTTTT. This codes for CASSGDRTTNTGELFF.

The gene calls are TRBV20-1 and TRBJ1-2; 7 bases line up with TRBD1. CDR3 length: 11 amino acids. Germline assignment: CDR1 DFQATT and CDR2 SNEGSKA (reference sequence). The J segment lost 10 bases and the V segment lost 3 bases, leaving 5 bases of the junction unmatched. The CDR3 nucleotides read TGCAGTGCTAGGGGGGACAGCCTCTACACCTTC. Amino acid sequence: CSARGDSLYTF.

The gene calls are TRBV5-1 and TRBJ2-5, with 9 nucleotides matching TRBD1. Trimming cost V 6 bases and J 1 base; bases outside gene matches: 7. CDR1 and CDR2 (germline): SGHRS, YFSETQ. The CDR3 runs 15 residues. In DNA form, the CDR3 reads TGCGCCAGCACCCAGGACAGGGGACTCCAAGAGACCCAGTACTTC. Amino acid sequence: CASTQDRGLQETQYF.

The chain has TRBV15 and TRBJ2-2, with a tentative D call TRBD2 (6 bases). Germline V CDR1 and CDR2: LNHNV, YYDKDF (reference sequence). The V gene lost 0 bases and the J gene lost 7 bases, with 15 bases spanning the gap. The CDR3 has 16 residues. CDR3 nucleotides: TGTGCCACCAGCAGAGAGAGTGAACGGGAGATCGGGGAGCTGTTTTTT. This sequence encodes CATSRESEREIGELFF.

The chain recombines TRBV5-5 with TRBJ2-1, with a weak D call TRBD1 (6 bases). This CDR3 region has 15 residues. Trimming stripped 4 bases from V and 8 bases from J, with 19 bases between. Germline CDR1 and CDR2: SGHKS and YYEKEE (reference sequence). The chain's CDR3 is CASSRPKGGWDEQFF. The CDR3 nucleotides are TGTGCCAGCAGCCGCCCTAAAGGGGGTTGGGATGAGCAGTTCTTC.

The rearrangement joins TRBV7-6 to TRBJ2-5, with 7 positions matching TRBD2. Germline CDR1 SGHVS, CDR2 FNYEAQ. V trimming: 5 bases; J trimming: 4 bases; junction bases outside the gene matches: 10. CDR3 length: 15 residues. CDR3 sequence reads: CASSQLGGGRETQYF. CDR3 coding DNA: TGTGCCAGCAGCCAACTGGGGGGGGGAAGAGAGACCCAGTACTTC.

The chain employs TRBV28 and TRBJ1-1; D not resolved. The V end lost 3 bases, the J end lost 0 bases, and 8 bases lay between the germline ends. CDR1 is MDHEN, CDR2 SYDVKM, per germline. The CDR3 loop spans 14 amino acids. In DNA, the CDR3 is TGTGCCAGCAGTTTTTGGCAGATGAACACTGAAGCTTTCTTT. Its protein product is CASSFWQMNTEAFF.

This sequence joins TRBV4-1 and TRBJ1-2; 9 nucleotides match TRBD1. J gave up 5 bases and V 0 bases, and 7 bases lay outside the gene matches. CDR1 is MGHRA and CDR2 is YSYEKL in the germline V gene. The CDR3 is 16 residues long. CDR3 DNA: TGCGCCAGCAGCCAAGATGGGGACAGGGTTTATTATGGCTACACCTTC. Translating it yields CASSQDGDRVYYGYTF.

This clone was picked up one time. V and J are TRBV29-1 and TRBJ1-1; 9 bases match TRBD1. Germline lookup yields CDR1 SQVTM and CDR2 ANQGSEA. Trimming cost V 5 bases and J 4 bases; bases outside gene matches: 2. CDR3 length equals 12 residues. For the CDR3, the DNA is TGCAGCGTTAAGGACAGGGGCACTGAAGCTTTCTTT. Its translation: CSVKDRGTEAFF. The entire variable domain, with the rest obtained from reference TRBV29-1 and TRBJ1-1, is as follows: SAVISQKPSRDICQRGTSLTIQCQVDSQVTMMFWYRQQPGQSLTLIATANQGSEATYESGFVIDKFPISRPNLTFSTLTVSNMSPEDSSIYLCSVKDRGTEAFFGQGTRLTVV.

The genes are TRBV6-5 and TRBJ1-1; no clear D gene. The ends were cut back, 2 bases at V and 1 base at J, with 14 bases in the middle. Germline-derived CDR1 and CDR2 are MNHEY and SVGAGI. This CDR3 contains 16 residues. In DNA form, the CDR3 reads TGTGCCAGCAGTTACATTGGCAGAAAATCGAACACTGAAGCTTTCTTT. Residues: CASSYIGRKSNTEAFF.

The chain combines TRBV4-2 with TRBJ2-7; TRBD2 agrees at 8 bases. Germline CDR1 LGHNA, CDR2 YNFKEQ. V shed 4 bases and J 3 bases; nucleotides not matched to a gene: 5. This CDR3 has 14 residues. CDR3 loop: CASSLTSGNYEQYF. In nucleotides, the CDR3 is TGTGCCAGCAGCCTTACTAGCGGAAACTACGAGCAGTACTTC.

The gene calls are TRBV30 and TRBJ2-5, with 7 bases aligning to TRBD1. Unmatched junction bases numbered 7, after V lost 3 bases and J lost 3 bases. This CDR3 has 14 residues. The germline CDR1 and CDR2 sequences are GTSNPN and SVGIG (reference sequence). This chain's CDR3 is CAWRTGTAKETQYF. The CDR3 bases are TGTGCCTGGAGAACCGGGACAGCAAAAGAGACCCAGTACTTC.

The gene calls are TRBV5-6 and TRBJ1-2; 7 bases fit TRBD1. The germline V gene encodes CDR1 SGHDT and CDR2 YYEEEE. CDR3 size: 14 residues. J lost 7 bases, V lost 4 bases, and 10 bases had no gene match. CDR3 DNA sequence: TGTGCCAGCAGCCACGGGGACAGAGTGACTGGCTACACCTTC. Translated, it gives CASSHGDRVTGYTF.

The chain joins TRBV28 to TRBJ1-5; 7 bases align to TRBD1. This CDR3 spans 18 amino acids. From germline, CDR1 is MDHEN and CDR2 SYDVKM. V dropped 5 bases and J dropped 5; count of bases not matched to a gene: 18. The CDR3 sequence: CASSPYGQDRAYDQPQHF. DNA for the CDR3: TGTGCCAGCAGTCCTTACGGACAAGACAGGGCTTACGATCAGCCCCAGCATTTT.

The V gene is TRBV6-6, the J gene TRBJ1-3, with unresolved D. Germline V CDR1 and CDR2: MNHNY, SVGAGI (reference sequence). CDR3 size: 15 residues. V lost 2 bases and J 0 bases, leaving 8 bases between the germline ends. The CDR3 spells CASSYPRGSGNTIYF. The CDR3 DNA reads as TGTGCCAGCAGTTACCCCAGAGGCTCTGGAAACACCATATATTTT.

The rearrangement links TRBV28 to TRBJ1-1; D is possibly TRBD1 (5 bases). From germline, CDR1 is MDHEN and CDR2 SYDVKM. Trimming cost V 3 bases and J 1 base, with 12 bases left between them. The CDR3 consists of 15 residues. CDR3 bases: TGTGCCAGCAGTTTCACTCAGGGATGGAACACTGAAGCTTTCTTT. Amino acids: CASSFTQGWNTEAFF.